This T cell receptor (beta chain) was documented in a study of CD8 T cells in ankylosing spondylitis (dated by TCRdb to about 2017). For the wider study: To find TCR variants linked to disease, the study profiled T cell receptor beta repertoires in ankylosing spondylitis patients and healthy donors. The whole study cohort included 90 to 120 healthy donors and around 25 ankylosing spondylitis patients. Peripheral blood was sampled, and synovial fluid was additionally collected from ankylosing spondylitis patients.

From a lookup of the germline V gene (reference sequence), CDR1 and CDR2 are LGHDT and YNNKEL. Taken from cysteine to phenylalanine, the CDR3 has 18 residues. Here the CDR3 DNA is all that survives: 54 bases in frame from base 1. Trimming leaves V shorter by 0 bases and J shorter by 0 bases, with the junction holding 9 bases beyond the gene matches. Sequencing took place on an Illumina HiSeq 2500. TCR beta libraries were prepared by quantitative 5'-RACE with molecular barcodes. The published analysis was carried out like this. Disease-linked TCR variants were identified with a new computational method built on a probabilistic model of VDJ rearrangement. TCRdb trimmed the raw reads at Q25, called clones with MiXCR and kept productive beta chains. Every CDR3 protein is listed once, alongside the most common genes and DNA of its rows. The V and J calls were determined by TCRdb, not by the authors. The sample table contains 220,000 or so distinct CDR3 sequences; only one count was recorded for around 16% of them. In total, the top ten clones hold roughly 46% of the sample.

As regards this clonotype: Its binding antigen is unknown. No much larger clone is present one base from it, and per-base qualities are unavailable.

Beyond this particular receptor, the publication reports: The disease-linked clones had a CD8+ phenotype and were found at relatively low frequencies in peripheral blood. Blood from ankylosing spondylitis patients appeared to be characterized by a TCR beta motif made up of several highly homologous amino acid variants. Some motif variants were previously reported in synovial fluid and blood of reactive arthritis patients, suggesting common disease-initiation mechanisms. Significant enrichment of the disease-linked clones was reported in matched synovial fluid samples from ankylosing spondylitis patients.

Specimen: blood, either unsorted or a sorted T cell fraction (not recorded which). The V and J segments used are TRBV3-1 and TRBJ2-5; 8 bases in the junction line up with TRBD2. This receptor was identified in a male donor with ankylosing spondylitis. The sequence in DNA is TGTGCCAGCAGCCAAGAGCAAGATAGCGGGGCGTACCAAGAGACCCAGTACTTC. It translates as CASSQEQDSGAYQETQYF.